This TCR beta chain was obtained from a study of cytomegalovirus exposure and HLA in healthy donors. Findings of the study overall: Later on, an analysis found that several of the most significant clusters appeared to be linked to common viral pathogens, which included parvovirus B19. Overall, roughly 160 TCR beta chains were annotated as cytomegalovirus-associated. In a later analysis, at a false discovery rate of 0.05, 15,000 to 20,000 TCR beta sequences matched HLA alleles. Many donors carried some public TCRs, although rarity characterized most TCR sequences.

The PCR ran on 60 Vbeta and 13 Jbeta primers. The table came from immunoSEQ multiplex PCR; TCRdb's copy has only in-frame clones and leaves some out. Of about 110,000 clones listed, 60% to 80% are singletons. The count of this clone is one. What it binds is unknown. The CDR3 runs 16 residues. V lost 0 bases and J lost 2; bases outside the gene matches: 7. Per the germline V gene, CDR1 is SQVTM and CDR2 is ANQGSEA. V usage is TRBV29-1 and J usage is TRBJ2-5; 9 nucleotides line up with TRBD2. The TCR was taken from a man aged 18 to 30 in good health and CMV-seronegative. The sequenced sample was PBMCs. The CDR3 DNA reads TGCAGCGTTGAAGAGGGGGGCCTAGCGGGGCAAGAGACCCAGTACTTC. This codes for CSVEEGGLAGQETQYF.